These 7 T cell receptor beta chains came from one sample sequenced in a study of B cell selection in AIRE deficiency. Regulatory T cells were sorted as CD4+CD25hiCD127low/negative. Libraries were prepared by immunoSEQ multiplex PCR; TCRdb keeps only in-frame clonotypes and omits some of them. The sample holds 2,500 to 3,500 clones; about four fifths are singletons and the top ten take more than 3%. Sequencing used Tregs sorted from PBMCs. The receptors originated from a human donor with AIRE deficiency.

The genes are TRBV5-1 and TRBJ2-7, with 11 bases fitting TRBD2. The CDR3 spans 15 residues. The junction had 6 bases not matched to a gene; V was cut back by 7 bases and J by 0 bases. Germline CDR1 SGHRS, CDR2 YFSETQ. CDR3 protein: CASSLAGGTSYEQYF. The CDR3 coding sequence is TGCGCCAGCTCCCTAGCGGGAGGAACCTCCTACGAGCAGTACTTC.

The rearrangement uses TRBV10-3 and TRBJ1-2; D remains ambiguous. V gave up 0 bases and J gave up 5 bases, with 10 bases separating them. CDR3 size: 14 residues. CDR1 and CDR2 (germline): ENHRY, SYGVKD. In DNA form, the CDR3 reads TGTGCCATCAGTGAGTCAGGGAGTGGTTATGGCTACACCTTC. This translates into CAISESGSGYGYTF.

This clone has more than one count but fewer than ten. This sequence joins TRBV9 and TRBJ1-2; D not resolved. V lost 1 base to trimming and J lost 8 bases, with 12 bases between them. The CDR3 has 13 residues. Germline lookup yields CDR1 SGDLS and CDR2 YYNGEE. CDR3 protein: CASSVPGERGYTF. CDR3 DNA: TGTGCCAGCAGCGTACCCGGGGAGCGCGGCTACACCTTC.

J is TRBJ2-1 and V is TRBV11-3; D is uncertain. CDR3 length: 14 residues. The V gene lost 1 base and the J gene lost 0 bases, with 4 bases spanning the gap. Germline V gives CDR1 SGHNT, CDR2 YENEEA. For the CDR3, the DNA is TGTGCCAGCAGCTTAGGGAGCTCCTACAATGAGCAGTTCTTC. This sequence encodes CASSLGSSYNEQFF.

This chain links TRBV7-9 with TRBJ2-2; 7 bases match TRBD1. With V trimmed by 3 bases and J by 7 bases, 5 bases remained unmatched. This CDR3 has 14 residues. Germline V gene data show CDR1 as SEHNR and CDR2 as FQNEAQ (reference sequence). CDR3 DNA sequence: TGTGCCAGCAGCTTTGGACAGGCGGACGGGGAGCTGTTTTTT. Protein sequence: CASSFGQADGELFF. The variable domain in full, completed from reference TRBV7-9 and TRBJ2-2, reads DTGVSQNPRHKITKRGQNVTFRCDPISEHNRLYWYRQTLGQGPEFLTYFQNEAQLEKSRLLSDRFSAERPKGSFSTLEIQRTEQGDSAMYLCASSFGQADGELFFGEGSRLTVL.

The chain carries TRBV13 and TRBJ2-7; the D is unclear. CDR3 size: 11 residues. Trimming took off 5 bases at V and 4 bases at J, with 6 bases between the two ends. The V gene's germline CDR1 is PRHDT and CDR2 FYEKMQ (reference sequence). The DNA for the CDR3 is TGTGCCAGCAGCCTGTTTTACGAGCAGTACTTC. Its protein is CASSLFYEQYF.

There are a few counts of this clone. The chain combines TRBV27 with TRBJ2-1; D ambiguous. In germline, CDR1 is MNHEY, CDR2 SMNVEV (reference sequence). V lost 5 bases, J lost 0 bases, and 14 bases lay in between. CDR3 size: 16 residues. The CDR3 DNA follows: TGTGCCAGCAGTGCGTTACCGGGCTCCTCCTACAATGAGCAGTTCTTC. Encoded protein: CASSALPGSSYNEQFF.